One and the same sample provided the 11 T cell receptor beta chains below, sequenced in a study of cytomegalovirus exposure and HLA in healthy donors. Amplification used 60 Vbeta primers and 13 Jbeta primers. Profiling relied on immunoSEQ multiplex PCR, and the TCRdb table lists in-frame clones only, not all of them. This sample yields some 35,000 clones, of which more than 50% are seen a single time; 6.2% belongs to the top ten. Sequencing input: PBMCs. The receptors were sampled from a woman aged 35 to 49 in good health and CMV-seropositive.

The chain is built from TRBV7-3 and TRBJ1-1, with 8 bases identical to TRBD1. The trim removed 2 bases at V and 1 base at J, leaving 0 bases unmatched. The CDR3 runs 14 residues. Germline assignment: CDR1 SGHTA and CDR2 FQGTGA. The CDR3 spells CASSLQGANTEAFF. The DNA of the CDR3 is TGTGCCAGCAGCTTACAGGGGGCGAACACTGAAGCTTTCTTT.

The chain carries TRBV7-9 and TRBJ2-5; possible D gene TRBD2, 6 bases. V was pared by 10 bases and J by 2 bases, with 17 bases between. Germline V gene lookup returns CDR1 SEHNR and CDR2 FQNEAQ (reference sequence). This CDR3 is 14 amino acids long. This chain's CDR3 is CATASTREQETQYF. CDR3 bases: TGTGCCACAGCCTCGACTAGGGAACAAGAGACCCAGTACTTC.

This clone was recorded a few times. The CDR3 coding sequence is TGCGCCAGCAGCCGCGCGCGAAGCTCCTACAATGAGCAGTTCTTC. Protein: CASSRARSSYNEQFF. The gene calls are TRBV5-1 and TRBJ2-1, with no clear D. The CDR3 totals 15 residues. Trimming took off 4 bases at V and 0 bases at J, with 11 bases between the two ends. The germline V gene has CDR1 SGHRS and CDR2 YFSETQ.

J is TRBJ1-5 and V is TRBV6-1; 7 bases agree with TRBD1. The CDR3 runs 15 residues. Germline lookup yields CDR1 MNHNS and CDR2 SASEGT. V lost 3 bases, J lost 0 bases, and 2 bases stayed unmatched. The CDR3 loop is CASSETGSSNQPQHF. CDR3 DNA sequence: TGTGCCAGCAGTGAGACAGGGTCTAGCAATCAGCCCCAGCATTTT.

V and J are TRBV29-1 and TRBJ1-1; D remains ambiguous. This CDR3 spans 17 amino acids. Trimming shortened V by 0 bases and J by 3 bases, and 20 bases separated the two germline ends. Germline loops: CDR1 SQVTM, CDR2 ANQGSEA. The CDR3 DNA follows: TGCAGCGTTGAAGAAATGGGAAAGGGAAGGGAGGACACTGAAGCTTTCTTT. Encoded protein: CSVEEMGKGREDTEAFF.

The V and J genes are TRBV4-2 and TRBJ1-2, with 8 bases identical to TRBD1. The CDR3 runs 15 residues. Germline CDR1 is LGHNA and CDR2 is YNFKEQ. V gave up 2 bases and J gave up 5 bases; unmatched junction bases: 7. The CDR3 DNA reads TGTGCCAGCAGCCAAACCACGACAGGGGAATATGGCTACACCTTC. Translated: CASSQTTTGEYGYTF.

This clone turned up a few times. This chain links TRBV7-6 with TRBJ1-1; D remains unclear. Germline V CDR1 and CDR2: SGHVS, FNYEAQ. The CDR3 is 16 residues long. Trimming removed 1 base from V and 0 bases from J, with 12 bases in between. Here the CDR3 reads CASSLGSSLMNTEAFF. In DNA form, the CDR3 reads TGTGCCAGCAGCTTAGGGTCAAGCTTAATGAACACTGAAGCTTTCTTT.

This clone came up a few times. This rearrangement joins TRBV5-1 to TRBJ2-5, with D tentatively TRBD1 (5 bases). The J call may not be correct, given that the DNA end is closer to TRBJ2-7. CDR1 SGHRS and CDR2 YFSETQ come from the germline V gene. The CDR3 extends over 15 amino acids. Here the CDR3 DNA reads TGCGCCAGCAGCGCCGGCCGACAGAGCTCCTACGAGCAGTACTTC. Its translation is CASSAGRQSSYEQYF.

The CDR3 nucleotides read TGTGCCAGCAGTTTAAACCGGGACTCTGGAAACACCATATATTTT. Translation gives CASSLNRDSGNTIYF. The V gene is TRBV2, the J gene TRBJ1-3; D gene uncertain. The length of the CDR3 is 15 residues. V was trimmed by 5 bases and J by 0 bases, leaving 11 bases between them. Germline V lookup: CDR1 SNHLY, CDR2 FYNNEI. Variable domain in full (rest from reference TRBV2 and TRBJ1-3): EPEVTQTPSHQVTQMGQEVILRCVPISNHLYFYWYRQILGQKVEFLVSFYNNEISEKSEIFDDQFSVERPDGSNFTLKIRSTKLEDSAMYFCASSLNRDSGNTIYFGEGSWLTVV.

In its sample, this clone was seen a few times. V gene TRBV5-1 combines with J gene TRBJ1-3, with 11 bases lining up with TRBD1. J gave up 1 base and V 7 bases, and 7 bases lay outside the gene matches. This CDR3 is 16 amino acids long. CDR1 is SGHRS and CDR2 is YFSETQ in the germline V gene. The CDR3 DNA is TGCGCCAGCCGTCCCGGGACAGGGGGGTCTGGAAACACCATATATTTT. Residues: CASRPGTGGSGNTIYF.

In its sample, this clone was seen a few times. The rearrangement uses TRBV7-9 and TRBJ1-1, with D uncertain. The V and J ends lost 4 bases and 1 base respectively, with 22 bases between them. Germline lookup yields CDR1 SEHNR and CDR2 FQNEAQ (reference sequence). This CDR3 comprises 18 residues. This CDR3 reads CASSSREGGAGPNTEAFF. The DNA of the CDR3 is TGTGCCAGCAGCTCGAGAGAGGGTGGTGCAGGACCGAACACTGAAGCTTTCTTT.